This TCR beta chain derives from a study of cytomegalovirus exposure and HLA in healthy donors. V trimming: 5 bases; J trimming: 6 bases; junction bases outside the gene matches: 5. This CDR3 has 14 amino acids. Germline-derived CDR1 and CDR2 are LNHDA and SQIVND (reference sequence). Libraries were prepared by immunoSEQ multiplex PCR; TCRdb keeps only in-frame clonotypes and omits some of them. The table includes under 250,000 clones, around 86% detected once. Details on this clone: The antigen remains unidentified.

Study observations and caveats: Most TCR sequences were seen very rarely across donors, but some public TCRs occurred in many. Subsequent analysis found a tendency for first-cohort TCR clusters to co-occur within the 100 to 150 validation repertoires. It was reportedly the case that the classifier diagnosed cytomegalovirus status with high specificity and sensitivity.

Material for sequencing was PBMCs. The rearrangement uses TRBV19 and TRBJ1-5; TRBD1 aligns across 9 bases. This TCR came from a woman aged 18-29 years in good health and CMV-seropositive. CDR3 sequence reads: CASSWDRESQPQHF. CDR3 DNA sequence: TGTGCCAGTAGTTGGGACAGGGAAAGTCAGCCCCAGCATTTT.